These 10 T cell receptor beta chains were all obtained from the same sample, sequenced in a study of blood T cell repertoires in COVID-19. Produced via immunoSEQ multiplex PCR; TCRdb's table is partial and in-frame only. The data hold around 250,000 clones, with roughly 85% observed a single time. Specimen: peripheral blood. The receptors originated from a woman between 18 and 29 years old with acute or convalescent COVID-19.

The chain is built from TRBV9 and TRBJ1-6, with 10 nucleotides matching TRBD1. This CDR3 has 19 amino acids. CDR1 is SGDLS and CDR2 is YYNGEE in the germline V gene. The ends lost 4 bases at V and 6 bases at J; junction bases unmatched: 16. CDR3 in amino acids: CASSHTRDRGFELNSPLHF. As DNA, the CDR3 is TGTGCCAGCAGCCACACCCGGGACAGGGGTTTCGAACTTAATTCACCCCTCCACTTT. Looking up the rest from reference TRBV9 and TRBJ1-6 gives the full variable domain: DSGVTQTPKHLITATGQRVTLRCSPRSGDLSVYWYQQSLDQGLQFLIQYYNGEERAKGNILERFSAQQFPDLHSELNLSSLELGDSALYFCASSHTRDRGFELNSPLHFGNGTRLTVT.

The chain employs TRBV19 and TRBJ1-2, with a weak D call TRBD1 (5 bases). The CDR3 runs 14 residues. Trimming took 7 bases from V and 6 from J, leaving 18 bases between them. Per germline, CDR1 LNHDA and CDR2 SQIVND (reference sequence). CDR3 protein: CASTADQGWDGYTF. CDR3 bases: TGTGCCAGTACAGCCGACCAGGGTTGGGATGGCTACACCTTC.

This clone showed up just a few times. V usage is TRBV7-5 and J usage is TRBJ2-1; the D call of TRBD2 is as the table states it, not checked on the DNA. TRBV7-5 is classified as a pseudogene. The CDR3 runs to 14 residues. CDR3 nucleotides: TGTGCCAGAAGCTTGCGAGGCGCCGTCTATGAGCAGTTCTTC. Its protein product is CARSLRGAVYEQFF.

DNA for the CDR3: TGTGCCAGCAGTTACGCGGGGACTAGCGGGAGCTATACGCAGTATTTT. Protein: CASSYAGTSGSYTQYF. The rearrangement uses TRBV6-5 and TRBJ2-3; TRBD2 agrees at 14 bases. This CDR3 region has 16 residues. Germline V gene lookup returns CDR1 MNHEY and CDR2 SVGAGI. With V trimmed by 2 bases and J by 7 bases, 5 bases remained unmatched.

This rearrangement joins TRBV6-2 or TRBV6-3 to TRBJ1-4; TRBD1 might be the D (6 bases). The germline V gene has CDR1 MNHEY and CDR2 SVGEGT. The CDR3 length is 14 residues. V lost 4 bases to trimming and J lost 14 bases, with 20 bases between them. CDR3 residues: CASSFGTSGGRLFF. CDR3 DNA: TGTGCCAGCAGTTTCGGGACATCTGGAGGAAGGCTGTTTTTT.

V and J are TRBV2 and TRBJ2-5, with 11 positions matching TRBD2. The CDR3 is made up of 15 amino acids. The V segment lost 6 bases and the J segment 4 bases; nucleotides outside the gene matches: 7. Germline lookup yields CDR1 SNHLY and CDR2 FYNNEI. The CDR3 region has the DNA TGTGCCAGCAGGGAGATAGCGGGAGGGCGAGAGACCCAGTACTTC. It translates to CASREIAGGRETQYF.

The rearrangement uses TRBV6-6 and TRBJ1-1; TRBD1 matches 11 bases. CDR1 MNHNY and CDR2 SVGAGI come from the germline V gene (reference sequence). V gave up 7 bases and J gave up 10 bases; unmatched junction bases: 8. The CDR3 is 13 residues long. The CDR3 protein is CASTQDRGRGAFF. The CDR3 DNA sequence: TGTGCCAGCACCCAGGACAGGGGGCGCGGAGCTTTCTTT.

This sequence joins TRBV5-6 and TRBJ2-7, with a possible D match to TRBD2 (5 bases). Germline CDR1 and CDR2: SGHDT and YYEEEE. Trimming shortened V by 2 bases and J by 3 bases, and 15 bases separated the two germline ends. This CDR3 is 15 amino acids long. In nucleotides, the CDR3 is TGTGCCAGCAGCTTAAGGTTGTCTAGCAACTACGAGCAGTACTTC. Translation gives CASSLRLSSNYEQYF.

The genes are TRBV6-2 or TRBV6-3 and TRBJ2-1; TRBD2 aligns across 10 bases. The J segment lost 4 bases and the V segment lost 5 bases, leaving 5 bases of the junction unmatched. Looked up from germline, CDR1 is MNHEY and CDR2 is SVGEGT. This CDR3 region has 15 residues. For the CDR3, the DNA is TGTGCCAGCAGTCCCGGACTAGCGGTATACAATGAGCAGTTCTTC. Translation: CASSPGLAVYNEQFF.

This clone has a single count. This sequence joins TRBV5-4 and TRBJ2-1; the D gene is possibly TRBD2 (6 bases). The length of the CDR3 is 18 residues. CDR1 SGHNT and CDR2 YYREEE come from the germline V gene (reference sequence). V lost 2 bases to trimming and J lost 7 bases, with 25 bases between them. CDR3 region: CASSFLVNVGPRGNEQFF. CDR3 DNA: TGTGCCAGCAGCTTCCTAGTCAACGTGGGACCCCGGGGGAATGAGCAGTTCTTC.